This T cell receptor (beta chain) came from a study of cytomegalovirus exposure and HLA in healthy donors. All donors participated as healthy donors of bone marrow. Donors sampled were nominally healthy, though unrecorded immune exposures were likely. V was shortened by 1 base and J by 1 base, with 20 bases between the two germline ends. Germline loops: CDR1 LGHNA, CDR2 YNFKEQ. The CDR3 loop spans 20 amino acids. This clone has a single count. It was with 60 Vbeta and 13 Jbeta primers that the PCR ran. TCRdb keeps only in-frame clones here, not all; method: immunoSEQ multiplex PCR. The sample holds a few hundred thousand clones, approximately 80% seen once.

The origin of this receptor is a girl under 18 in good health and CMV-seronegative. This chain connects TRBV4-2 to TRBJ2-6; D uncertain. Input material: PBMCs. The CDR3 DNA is TGTGCCAGCAGCCAAGGTATATACGGGTTCAGCCATTCTGGGGCCAACGTCCTGACTTTC. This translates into CASSQGIYGFSHSGANVLTF.